This paragraph reports one TCR beta chain. This entry belongs to a study of shared T cell receptors in the human thymus. Sequenced by immunoSEQ multiplex PCR; TCRdb stores in-frame clones only, minus some. The sample shows hundreds of thousands of clones, approximately 89% of them seen only once. V was cut by 5 bases and J by 1 base, with 5 bases left in between. The germline V gene encodes CDR1 LNHDA and CDR2 SQIVND (reference sequence). The CDR3 has 12 amino acids. The data were also submitted as part of a second study, on human thymus T cells. That work contributes: From resections taken during corrective heart surgery, the thymus tissue was obtained. Blood and thymic repertoires both appeared biased in V and J gene usage. Related research described thymic repertoires that were highly overlapping among unrelated individuals.

The V and J genes are TRBV19 and TRBJ1-1; D not certain. The TCR sequence derives from a boy under two years old with a congenital heart defect. The sample consisted of thymocytes. This CDR3 is CASSQANTEAFF. The CDR3 DNA follows: TGTGCCAGTAGTCAGGCGAACACTGAAGCTTTCTTT. The entire variable domain, with the rest obtained from reference TRBV19 and TRBJ1-1, is as follows: DGGITQSPKYLFRKEGQNVTLSCEQNLNHDAMYWYRQDPGQGLRLIYYSQIVNDFQKGDIAEGYSVSREKKESFPLTVTSAQKNPTAFYLCASSQANTEAFFGQGTRLTVV.